The rows below give T cell receptor beta chains drawn from one sample of a study of beta chain features in type 1 diabetes. The method was immunoSEQ multiplex PCR; TCRdb's version includes in-frame clones alone and lacks a portion of them. This sample has fewer than 900,000 clones, with roughly 17% found just once. Input material: naive CD4+ T cells from blood. These receptors were taken from a woman aged 18-35 years in good health. Each CDR3 is given with its conserved first and last residue. A D gene is named only where the DNA matches it firmly. Clone size is not always given. Where it is, it says once, few, many or a class for expanded clones.

TRBV6-5	TRBJ2-1	few	TRBD1	CASSYRDRGNHEQFF	TGTGCCAGCAGTTACCGGGACAGGGGGAACCATGAGCAGTTCTTC
TRBV6-1	TRBJ2-7	.	.	CASSGAQGRAYEQYF	TGTGCCAGCAGTGGGGCACAGGGTCGAGCCTACGAGCAGTACTTC
TRBV5-6	TRBJ1-1	.	.	CASSPRQTEAFF	TGTGCCAGCAGCCCCCGACAGACTGAAGCTTTCTTT
TRBV13	TRBJ1-1	.	.	CASSLQGGAEAFF	TGTGCCAGCAGCCTACAGGGAGGTGCTGAAGCTTTCTTT
TRBV6-5	TRBJ1-2	few	.	CASSYQRAGMDGYTF	TGTGCCAGCAGTTACCAGCGGGCAGGGATGGACGGCTACACCTTC
TRBV28	TRBJ2-5	few	TRBD1	CASSPQGAEETQYF	TGTGCCAGCAGTCCACAGGGGGCGGAGGAGACCCAGTACTTC
TRBV11-2	TRBJ1-1	few	.	CASSSDPNTEAFF	TGTGCCAGCAGCTCGGACCCGAACACTGAAGCTTTCTTT
TRBV29-1	TRBJ2-3	few	TRBD1	CSVRDRQADTQYF	TGCAGCGTCCGGGACAGACAAGCAGATACGCAGTATTTT
TRBV5-4	TRBJ2-3	few	TRBD2	CASSLVAGATDTQYF	TGTGCCAGCAGCTTGGTGGCGGGAGCCACAGATACGCAGTATTTT
TRBV5-1	TRBJ2-1	few	TRBD2	CASSLVSGSSYNEQFF	TGCGCCAGCAGCTTGGTTAGCGGGAGCTCCTACAATGAGCAGTTCTTC
TRBV28	TRBJ2-1	.	TRBD2	CASSRLAVFLRIDGNEQFF	TGTGCCAGCAGTCGACTAGCAGTTTTTTTGCGAATCGACGGCAATGAGCAGTTCTTC
TRBV28	TRBJ1-2	.	.	CASSFLGGAPNYGYTF	TGTGCCAGCAGTTTTTTGGGTGGGGCTCCTAACTATGGCTACACCTTC
TRBV6-6	TRBJ2-3	few	TRBD2	CASSQPTSGRRDTQYF	TGTGCCAGCAGTCAACCGACTAGCGGGAGACGTGATACGCAGTATTTT
TRBV7-2	TRBJ1-4	few	.	CASSLTPQETNEKLFF	TGTGCCAGCAGCCTCACCCCCCAGGAGACTAATGAAAAACTGTTTTTT
TRBV19	TRBJ1-3	few	.	CASMRLHQGAGNTIYF	TGTGCCAGTATGCGACTCCACCAGGGTGCTGGAAACACCATATATTTT
TRBV4-2	TRBJ1-5	.	.	CASSQVRGRGVNQPQHF	TGTGCCAGCAGCCAAGTCCGGGGGCGGGGGGTCAATCAGCCCCAGCATTTT
TRBV7-9	TRBJ2-3	.	.	CASSGSDPSTDTQYF	TGTGCCAGCAGCGGGAGTGATCCAAGCACAGATACGCAGTATTTT
TRBV18	TRBJ2-1	.	.	CASSLGQYNEQFF	TGTGCCAGCTCACTGGGGCAGTACAATGAGCAGTTCTTC
TRBV28	TRBJ1-2	.	.	CASSSTNYGYTF	TGTGCCAGCAGTTCCACGAACTATGGCTACACCTTC
TRBV6-1	TRBJ2-2	.	.	CASSEGILNTGELFF	TGTGCCAGCAGTGAAGGGATTTTGAACACCGGGGAGCTGTTTTTT
TRBV6-5	TRBJ2-7	.	TRBD2	CASSSRTSGSYEQYF	TGTGCCAGCAGTTCCCGGACTAGCGGGAGCTACGAGCAGTACTTC
TRBV6-6	TRBJ1-1	.	TRBD1	CASSYYTGGTEAFF	TGTGCCAGCAGTTACTACACAGGGGGCACTGAAGCTTTCTTT
TRBV5-1	TRBJ2-5	.	.	CASSTTQETQYF	TGCGCCAGCAGCACTACGCAAGAGACCCAGTACTTC
TRBV4-1	TRBJ2-4	few	.	CASSQVGLAKNIQYF	TGCGCCAGCAGCCAAGTGGGGTTAGCCAAAAACATTCAGTACTTC
TRBV7-9	TRBJ2-3	few	.	CASGSWGRTDTQYF	TGTGCCAGCGGATCTTGGGGCCGCACAGATACGCAGTATTTT